This T cell receptor (beta chain) was retrieved from a study of tumor-infiltrating lymphocytes in oesophageal squamous cell carcinoma. TCRdb used MiXCR to reprocess the PCR reads, holding one entry per CDR3 protein. The data show 14,000 or so distinct CDR3 sequences, less than 60% seen once. Germline V gene data show CDR1 as MNHEY and CDR2 as SVGEGT. The CDR3 loop spans 17 amino acids. What was sequenced was blood. The TCR sequence derives from a male donor with esophageal squamous cell carcinoma. The chain recombines TRBV6-2 or TRBV6-3 with TRBJ2-3; maybe TRBD2 (6 bases). The end of the DNA is better explained by TRBJ2-2, so the J call may be wrong. Here the CDR3 DNA reads TGTGCCAGCAGTTATGAACGGGGGTACTTGAACACCGGGGAGCTGTTTTTT. Protein product: CASSYERGYLNTGELFF.